Each of the 26 T cell receptor beta chains below was sequenced from the same sample in a study of blood T cell repertoires in COVID-19. Data came from immunoSEQ multiplex PCR; TCRdb stores just in-frame clones and leaves some out. The repertoire has a few hundred thousand clones, approximately 85% of them found once; the top ten carry 7.2%. Sequenced material: peripheral blood. These receptors all stem from a human donor in a cohort sampled during active COVID-19.

The chain is built from TRBV5-1 and TRBJ2-1; D possibly corresponds to TRBD1 (5 bases). The CDR3 is made up of 15 amino acids. In germline, CDR1 is SGHRS, CDR2 YFSETQ. V was trimmed by 2 bases and J by 2 bases, leaving 11 bases between them. The CDR3 nucleotides are TGCGCCAGCAGCTTTGAACAGGCACCCTACAATGAGCAGTTCTTC. Translated: CASSFEQAPYNEQFF.

The chain links TRBV4-2 to TRBJ2-7, with 12 nucleotides matching TRBD2. J was trimmed by 5 bases and V by 4 bases; bases with no gene match: 6. Germline V lookup: CDR1 LGHNA, CDR2 YNFKEQ. This CDR3 is built from 15 residues. The CDR3 region has the DNA TGTGCCAGCAGCCTTTCTAGCGGGGGGGCCGACGAGCAGTACTTC. This codes for CASSLSSGGADEQYF.

The J gene is TRBJ1-6, the V gene TRBV5-4; 11 bases match TRBD1. V gave up 4 bases and J gave up 8 bases; unmatched junction bases: 5. Germline V gene data show CDR1 as SGHNT and CDR2 as YYREEE (reference sequence). The CDR3 contains 15 residues. CDR3 DNA: TGTGCCAGCAGCCTGAGGACAGGGGGCTATTCACCCCTCCACTTT. Translation gives CASSLRTGGYSPLHF.

V usage is TRBV4-1 and J usage is TRBJ1-2; D perhaps matches TRBD1 (6 bases). The CDR3 sequence is 18 residues long. In germline, CDR1 is MGHRA, CDR2 YSYEKL. V shed 2 bases and J shed 1 base, with 20 bases lying between them. CDR3 residues: CASSQTGQLGTFNYGYTF. The CDR3 bases are TGCGCCAGCAGCCAAACCGGACAGTTAGGGACATTTAACTATGGCTACACCTTC.

The rearrangement joins TRBV4-1 to TRBJ1-5; D is possibly TRBD1 (5 bases). V lost 0 bases and J lost 2, with 17 bases in between. Germline V lookup: CDR1 MGHRA, CDR2 YSYEKL. This CDR3 contains 18 residues. CDR3 residues: CASSQDRGSGVGNQPQHF. The CDR3 bases are TGCGCCAGCAGCCAAGATAGGGGTTCGGGGGTTGGCAATCAGCCCCAGCATTTT.

V is TRBV2 and J is TRBJ2-7; possibly TRBD1 for D (5 bases). CDR3 length: 13 residues. Germline lookup yields CDR1 SNHLY and CDR2 FYNNEI. Between the trimmed V and J ends, which lost 2 bases and 3 bases, there was a span of 8 bases. CDR3 protein: CASSERGNYEQYF. CDR3 coding DNA: TGTGCCAGCAGTGAAAGGGGTAACTACGAGCAGTACTTC. Full variable domain (rest looked up from reference TRBV2 and TRBJ2-7): EPEVTQTPSHQVTQMGQEVILRCVPISNHLYFYWYRQILGQKVEFLVSFYNNEISEKSEIFDDQFSVERPDGSNFTLKIRSTKLEDSAMYFCASSERGNYEQYFGPGTRLTVT.

This CDR3 is CAWRFRTANSGANVLTF. CDR3 bases: TGTGCCTGGAGGTTTAGGACAGCTAACTCTGGGGCCAACGTCCTGACTTTC. The chain couples TRBV30 to TRBJ2-6, with a possible D match to TRBD1 (6 bases). Germline-derived CDR1 and CDR2 are GTSNPN and SVGIG (reference sequence). The CDR3 sequence is 17 residues long. The V and J ends lost 3 bases and 0 bases respectively, with 15 bases between them.

This clone was observed a handful of times. The chain links TRBV6-5 to TRBJ2-7, with a tentative D call TRBD2 (5 bases). The CDR3 sequence is 13 residues long. The V end lost 4 bases, the J end lost 3 bases, and 10 bases lay between the germline ends. The germline V gene has CDR1 MNHEY and CDR2 SVGAGI. CDR3 amino acids: CASSFYRGYEQYF. As DNA, the CDR3 is TGTGCCAGCAGTTTCTACCGGGGCTACGAGCAGTACTTC.

This clone is a singleton in its sample. The gene calls are TRBV11-2 and TRBJ2-1, with 11 bases identical to TRBD2. Germline trimming cut 6 bases from V and 4 bases from J; bases unmatched to any gene: 2. Germline-derived CDR1 and CDR2 are SGHAT and FQNNGV. There are 14 residues in the CDR3. CDR3 region: CASRRTSGYNEQFF. The CDR3 region has the DNA TGTGCCAGCAGACGGACTAGCGGGTACAATGAGCAGTTCTTC.

The chain combines TRBV7-6 with TRBJ2-2; 10 positions agree with TRBD1. In germline, CDR1 is SGHVS, CDR2 FNYEAQ. With 2 bases clipped from V and 6 bases from J, the junction kept 6 bases outside the gene matches. The CDR3 totals 16 residues. The CDR3 spells CASSLPRTGGSGELFF. In nucleotides, the CDR3 is TGTGCCAGCAGCTTACCAAGGACAGGGGGATCCGGGGAGCTGTTTTTT.

V usage is TRBV30 and J usage is TRBJ1-2; D perhaps matches TRBD1 (5 bases). This CDR3 comprises 14 residues. CDR1 is GTSNPN, CDR2 SVGIG, per germline (reference sequence). V lost 5 bases, J lost 0 bases, and 13 bases lay in between. CDR3 region: CAWGDGGTNYGYTF. CDR3 in DNA: TGTGCCTGGGGGGACGGGGGAACTAACTATGGCTACACCTTC. The variable domain in full, completed from reference TRBV30 and TRBJ1-2, reads SQTIHQWPATLVQPVGSPLSLECTVEGTSNPNLYWYRQAAGRGLQLLFYSVGIGQISSEVPQNLSASRPQDRQFILSSKKLLLSDSGFYLCAWGDGGTNYGYTFGSGTRLTVV.

V is TRBV24-1 and J is TRBJ1-2, with 8 nucleotides matching TRBD1. The CDR3 has 14 amino acids. CDR1 KGHDR and CDR2 SFDVKD come from the germline V gene. With 3 bases clipped from V and 8 bases from J, the junction kept 7 bases outside the gene matches. The CDR3 protein is CATSDPSGQDGYTF. The DNA for the CDR3 is TGTGCCACCAGTGATCCCTCGGGACAGGACGGCTACACCTTC.

The gene calls are TRBV29-1 and TRBJ1-1; maybe TRBD1 (5 bases). The CDR3 consists of 12 residues. Germline-derived CDR1 and CDR2 are SQVTM and ANQGSEA. CDR3: CSFHTGNTEAFF. CDR3 nucleotides: TGCAGTTTCCATACAGGGAACACTGAAGCTTTCTTT. The full variable domain, its missing parts supplied by reference TRBV29-1 and TRBJ1-1, is SAVISQKPSRDICQRGTSLTIQCQVDSQVTMMFWYRQQPGQSLTLIATANQGSEATYESGFVIDKFPISRPNLTFSTLTVSNMSPEDSSIYLCSFHTGNTEAFFGQGTRLTVV.

The sample holds one count of this clone. The V gene is TRBV6-5, the J gene TRBJ1-2, with D perhaps matching TRBD1 (5 bases). Germline V gene data show CDR1 as MNHEY and CDR2 as SVGAGI. The V gene lost 2 bases and the J gene lost 8 bases, with 12 bases spanning the gap. There are 13 residues in the CDR3. CDR3 protein: CASSYGARAGYTF. In DNA, the CDR3 is TGTGCCAGCAGTTACGGGGCCAGGGCGGGCTACACCTTC.

The V and J genes are TRBV24-1 and TRBJ1-2; TRBD1 might be the D (6 bases). V was shortened by 2 bases and J by 5 bases, with 17 bases between the two germline ends. The germline CDR1 and CDR2 sequences are KGHDR and SFDVKD. The CDR3 has 16 amino acids. The CDR3 bases are TGTGCCACCAGTGATTCAGGCGGGGGCGCGAGATATGGCTACACCTTC. Its protein is CATSDSGGGARYGYTF.

The chain recombines TRBV28 with TRBJ2-2, with D unclear. V dropped 9 bases and J dropped 4 bases, with 15 bases sitting between them. CDR3 length: 14 residues. Germline CDR1 MDHEN, CDR2 SYDVKM. CDR3: CARPLPLSTGELFF. CDR3 DNA: TGTGCCAGACCATTACCCCTATCCACCGGGGAGCTGTTTTTT.

The CDR3 bases are TGTGCCATCAAGCGGGACAGGGGGTTTCAAGAGACCCAGTACTTC. Encoded protein: CAIKRDRGFQETQYF. The V and J genes are TRBV10-3 and TRBJ2-5, with TRBD1 identical over 11 bases. The CDR3 spans 15 residues. Unmatched junction bases numbered 6, after V lost 7 bases and J lost 2 bases. The germline gives CDR1 ENHRY, CDR2 SYGVKD.

This clone was found a few times. The J gene is TRBJ2-7, the V gene TRBV2, with D perhaps TRBD1 (6 bases). V was cut by 3 bases and J by 0 bases, with 15 bases left in between. The CDR3 has 16 residues. Germline lookup yields CDR1 SNHLY and CDR2 FYNNEI. CDR3 in amino acids: CASSDRDPRGSYEQYF. CDR3 bases: TGTGCCAGCAGTGATAGAGATCCCAGGGGCTCCTACGAGCAGTACTTC.

This chain connects TRBV10-1 to TRBJ2-6; TRBD1 might be the D (6 bases). CDR3 length: 15 residues. V was shortened by 6 bases and J by 4 bases, with 13 bases between the two germline ends. CDR1 and CDR2 from the germline V gene are WNHNN and SYGVQD (reference sequence). The CDR3 DNA sequence: TGCGCCAGCAGAGGGACACTGTTGGGGGCCAACGTCCTGACTTTC. This codes for CASRGTLLGANVLTF.

This chain links TRBV12-3 or TRBV12-4 with TRBJ2-5; D gene unclear. V gave up 5 bases and J gave up 4 bases, with 11 bases separating them. This CDR3 comprises 13 residues. DNA for the CDR3: TGTGCCAGCAGTCCCCTTCTATCAGAGACCCAGTACTTC. It specifies CASSPLLSETQYF.

The rearrangement uses TRBV7-9 and TRBJ1-4; TRBD1 is a possible D gene (5 bases). The length of the CDR3 is 16 residues. Trimming pared 2 bases from V and 1 base from J, leaving 11 bases between. Looked up from germline, CDR1 is SEHNR and CDR2 is FQNEAQ (reference sequence). The CDR3 protein is CASSLPGLRTNEKLFF. CDR3 in DNA: TGTGCCAGCAGCTTACCGGGACTGAGAACTAATGAAAAACTGTTTTTT.

This clone was seen only once. V and J are TRBV7-2 and TRBJ2-2; 10 bases line up with TRBD1. The CDR3 has 15 residues. V was pared by 5 bases and J by 5 bases, with 5 bases of the junction left unmatched. The germline V gene encodes CDR1 SGHTA and CDR2 FQGNSA. As DNA, the CDR3 is TGTGCCAGCAGCCAAGGACAGGGGGTGACCGGGGAGCTGTTTTTT. This encodes CASSQGQGVTGELFF.

This chain links TRBV11-2 with TRBJ2-1; D is unclear. The V gene lost 3 bases and the J gene lost 8 bases, with 5 bases spanning the gap. The germline CDR1 and CDR2 sequences are SGHAT and FQNNGV. This CDR3 region has 11 residues. CDR3 bases: TGTGCCAGCAGCTTGTCAGATGAGCAGTTCTTC. Protein: CASSLSDEQFF.

J is TRBJ2-2 and V is TRBV6-5; tentatively, D is TRBD1 (6 bases). Trimming pared 0 bases from V and 8 bases from J, leaving 10 bases between. The CDR3 extends over 14 amino acids. Germline V gene lookup returns CDR1 MNHEY and CDR2 SVGAGI. The CDR3, as DNA: TGTGCCAGCAGTTACTCGCAGGGGTCGGGGGAGCTGTTTTTT. As protein: CASSYSQGSGELFF.

This clone was picked up one time. The chain carries TRBV3-1 (or the pseudogene TRBV3-2) and TRBJ1-6; the D is unclear. Trimming pared 1 base from V and 5 bases from J, leaving 6 bases between. The CDR3 is 14 residues long. Germline lookup yields CDR1 LGHDT and CDR2 YNNKEL (reference sequence). CDR3 residues: CASSQARDNSPLHF. The CDR3 DNA sequence: TGTGCCAGCAGCCAAGCGAGGGATAATTCACCCCTCCACTTT.

The chain has TRBV14 and TRBJ2-2; maybe TRBD1 (5 bases). This CDR3 region has 16 residues. Per the germline V gene, CDR1 is SGHDN and CDR2 is FVKESK. V was shortened by 0 bases and J by 5 bases, with 13 bases between the two germline ends. CDR3 bases: TGTGCCAGCAGCCAAGACCCAGGGCCGTGGACCGGGGAGCTGTTTTTT. Translation gives CASSQDPGPWTGELFF.